This entry features one TCR beta chain sequence. The target antigen is unknown. This specimen comes from a study of vaccination and CD4 T cells after COVID-19. Overall study: In culture, cells were exposed to overlapping spike peptides from SARS-CoV-2, HCoV-NL63, HCoV-OC43 and HCoV-229E.

The Oncomine TCR Beta short-read assay sequenced DNA from cultured CD4+ T cells. TCRdb itself ran the PCR reads through MiXCR, one entry per CDR3 protein. The data contain around 15,000 distinct CDR3 sequences, approximately 55% of them singletons. Treatment noted: approximately 10-day PBMC culture with coronavirus spike peptide pools or control peptides (ViraFEST assay). Antigen-specific T cells were expanded with peptide pools by ViraFEST, and TCRs were then sequenced. CDR3 length: 14 residues. Trimming took 6 bases from V and 4 from J; bases not matched to a gene: 3. Germline V gene sequence: CDR1 SNHLY, CDR2 FYNNEI.

The sequence was collected from a human donor who had recovered from COVID-19. The J gene is TRBJ2-2, the V gene TRBV2, with TRBD1 identical over 9 bases. The specimen sequenced was CD4+ T cells from blood, cultured in vitro. In DNA, the CDR3 is TGTGCCAGCAGGGGACAGGGCCCCACCGGGGAGCTGTTTTTT. This sequence encodes CASRGQGPTGELFF.